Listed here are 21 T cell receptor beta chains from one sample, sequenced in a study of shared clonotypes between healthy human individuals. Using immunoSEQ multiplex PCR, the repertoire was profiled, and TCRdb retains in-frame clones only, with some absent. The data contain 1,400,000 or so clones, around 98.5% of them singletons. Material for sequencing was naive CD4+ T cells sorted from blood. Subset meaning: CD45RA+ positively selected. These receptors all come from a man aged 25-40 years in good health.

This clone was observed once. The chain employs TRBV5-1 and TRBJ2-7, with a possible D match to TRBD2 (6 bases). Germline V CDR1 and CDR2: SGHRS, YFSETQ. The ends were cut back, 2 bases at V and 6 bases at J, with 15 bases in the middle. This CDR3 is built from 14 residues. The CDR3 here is CASSFSAGSLEQYF. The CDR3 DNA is TGCGCCAGCAGCTTTTCCGCGGGATCCCTCGAGCAGTACTTC.

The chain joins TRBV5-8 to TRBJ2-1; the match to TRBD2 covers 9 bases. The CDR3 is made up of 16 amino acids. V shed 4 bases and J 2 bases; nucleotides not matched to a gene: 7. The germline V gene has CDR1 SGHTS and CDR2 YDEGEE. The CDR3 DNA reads TGTGCCAGCAGCCCACCGTCTAGCGGGACCTACAATGAGCAGTTCTTC. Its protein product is CASSPPSSGTYNEQFF.

In DNA, the CDR3 is TGTGCCAGCAGCGTAGGCCGGGGGCTAGAGACCCAGTACTTC. This sequence encodes CASSVGRGLETQYF. This chain connects TRBV9 to TRBJ2-5, with D perhaps TRBD1 or TRBD2 (6 bases each). The CDR3 runs to 14 residues. V was cut by 0 bases and J by 4 bases, with 10 bases left in between. The germline V gene encodes CDR1 SGDLS and CDR2 YYNGEE.

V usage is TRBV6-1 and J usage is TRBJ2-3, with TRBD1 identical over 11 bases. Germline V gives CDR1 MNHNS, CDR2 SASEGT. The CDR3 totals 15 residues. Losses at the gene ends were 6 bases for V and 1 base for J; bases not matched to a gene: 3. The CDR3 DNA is TGTGCCAGCAGGGACAGGGGGCAGGGCACAGATACGCAGTATTTT. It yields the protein CASRDRGQGTDTQYF.

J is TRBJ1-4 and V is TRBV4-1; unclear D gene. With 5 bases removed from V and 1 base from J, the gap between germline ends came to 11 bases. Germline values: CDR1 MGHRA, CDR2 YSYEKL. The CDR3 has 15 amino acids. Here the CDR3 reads CASSVLRGTNEKLFF. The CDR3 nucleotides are TGCGCCAGCAGCGTATTACGTGGAACTAATGAAAAACTGTTTTTT.

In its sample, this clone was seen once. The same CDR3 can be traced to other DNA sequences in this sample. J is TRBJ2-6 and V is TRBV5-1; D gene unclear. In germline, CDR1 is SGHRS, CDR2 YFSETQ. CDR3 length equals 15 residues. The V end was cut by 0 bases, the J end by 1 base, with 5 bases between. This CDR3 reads CASSLDVSGANVLTF. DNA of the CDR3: TGCGCCAGCAGCTTGGACGTTTCTGGGGCCAACGTCCTGACTTTC.

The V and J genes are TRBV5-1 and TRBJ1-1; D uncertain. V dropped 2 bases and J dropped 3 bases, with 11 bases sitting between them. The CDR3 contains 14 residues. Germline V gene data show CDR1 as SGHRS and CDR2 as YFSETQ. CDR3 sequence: CASSFGSRDTEAFF. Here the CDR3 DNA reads TGCGCCAGCAGCTTCGGCTCTCGGGACACTGAAGCTTTCTTT.

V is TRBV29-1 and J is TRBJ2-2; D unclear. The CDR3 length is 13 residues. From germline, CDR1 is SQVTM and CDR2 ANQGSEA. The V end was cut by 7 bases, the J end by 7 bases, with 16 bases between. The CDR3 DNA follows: TGCAGCGCTGGGGATATGGTAGACGGGGAGCTGTTTTTT. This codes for CSAGDMVDGELFF.

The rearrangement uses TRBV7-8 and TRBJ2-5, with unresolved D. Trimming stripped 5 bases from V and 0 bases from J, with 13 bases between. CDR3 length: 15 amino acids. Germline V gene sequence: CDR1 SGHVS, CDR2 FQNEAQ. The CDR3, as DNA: TGTGCCAGCAGCCCCAAGGACGGGTACCAAGAGACCCAGTACTTC. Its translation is CASSPKDGYQETQYF. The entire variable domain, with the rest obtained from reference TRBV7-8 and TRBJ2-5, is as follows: GAGVSQSPRYKVAKRGQDVALRCDPISGHVSLFWYQQALGQGPEFLTYFQNEAQLDKSGLPSDRFFAERPEGSVSTLKIQRTQQEDSAVYLCASSPKDGYQETQYFGPGTRLLVL.

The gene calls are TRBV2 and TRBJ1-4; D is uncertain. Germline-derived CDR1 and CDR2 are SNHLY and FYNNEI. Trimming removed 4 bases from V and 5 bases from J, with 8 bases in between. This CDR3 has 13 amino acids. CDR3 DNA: TGTGCCAGCAGTGTACGGATCAATGAAAAACTGTTTTTT. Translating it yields CASSVRINEKLFF.

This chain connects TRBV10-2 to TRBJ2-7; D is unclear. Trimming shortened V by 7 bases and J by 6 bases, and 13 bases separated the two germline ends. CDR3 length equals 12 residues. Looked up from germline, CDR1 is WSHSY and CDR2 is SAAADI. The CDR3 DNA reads TGCGCCAGCACTCCTTCCTCCGGCGAGCAGTACTTC. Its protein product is CASTPSSGEQYF.

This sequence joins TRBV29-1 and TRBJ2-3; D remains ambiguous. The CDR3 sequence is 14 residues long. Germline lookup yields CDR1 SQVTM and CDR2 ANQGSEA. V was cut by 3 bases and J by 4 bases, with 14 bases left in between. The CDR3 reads CSVEGGGGADTQYF. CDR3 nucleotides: TGCAGCGTTGAGGGTGGTGGTGGGGCAGATACGCAGTATTTT.

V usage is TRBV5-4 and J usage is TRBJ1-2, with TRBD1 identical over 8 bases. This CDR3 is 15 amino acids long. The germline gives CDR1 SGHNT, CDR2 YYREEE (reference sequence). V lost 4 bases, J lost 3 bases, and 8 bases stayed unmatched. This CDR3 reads CASSHVPGGDYGYTF. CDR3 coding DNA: TGTGCCAGCAGCCACGTCCCAGGGGGCGACTATGGCTACACCTTC.

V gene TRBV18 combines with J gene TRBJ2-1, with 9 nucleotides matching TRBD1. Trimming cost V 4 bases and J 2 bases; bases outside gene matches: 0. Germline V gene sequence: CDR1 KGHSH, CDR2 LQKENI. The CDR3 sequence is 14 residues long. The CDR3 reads CASSRTGAYNEQFF. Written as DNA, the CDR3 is TGTGCCAGCTCACGGACAGGGGCCTACAATGAGCAGTTCTTC. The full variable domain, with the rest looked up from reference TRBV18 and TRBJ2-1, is NAGVMQNPRHLVRRRGQEARLRCSPMKGHSHVYWYRQLPEEGLKFMVYLQKENIIDESGMPKERFSAEFPKEGPSILRIQQVVRGDSAAYFCASSRTGAYNEQFFGPGTRLTVL.

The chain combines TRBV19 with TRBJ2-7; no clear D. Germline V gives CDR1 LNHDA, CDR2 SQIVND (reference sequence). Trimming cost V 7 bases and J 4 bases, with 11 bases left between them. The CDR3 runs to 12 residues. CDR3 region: CASTSERYEQYF. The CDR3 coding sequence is TGTGCCAGTACCTCAGAGCGTTACGAGCAGTACTTC.

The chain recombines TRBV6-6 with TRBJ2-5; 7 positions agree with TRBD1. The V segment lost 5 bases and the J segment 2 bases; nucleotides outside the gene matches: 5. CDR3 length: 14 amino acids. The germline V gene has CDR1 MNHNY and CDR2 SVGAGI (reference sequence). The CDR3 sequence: CASSPQGVQETQYF. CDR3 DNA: TGTGCCAGCAGTCCGCAGGGGGTTCAAGAGACCCAGTACTTC.

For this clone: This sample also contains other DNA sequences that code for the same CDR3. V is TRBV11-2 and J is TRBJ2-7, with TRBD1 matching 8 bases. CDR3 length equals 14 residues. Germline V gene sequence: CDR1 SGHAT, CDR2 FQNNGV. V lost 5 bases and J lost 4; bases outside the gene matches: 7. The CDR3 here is CASSRGQGVYEQYF. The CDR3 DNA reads TGTGCCAGCAGCCGTGGACAGGGAGTATACGAGCAGTACTTC.

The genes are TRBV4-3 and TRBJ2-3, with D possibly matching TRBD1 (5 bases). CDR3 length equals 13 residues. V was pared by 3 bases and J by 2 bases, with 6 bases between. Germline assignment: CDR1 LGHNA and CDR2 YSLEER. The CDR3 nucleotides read TGCGCCAGCAGCCAGGGGCACACAGATACGCAGTATTTT. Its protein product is CASSQGHTDTQYF.

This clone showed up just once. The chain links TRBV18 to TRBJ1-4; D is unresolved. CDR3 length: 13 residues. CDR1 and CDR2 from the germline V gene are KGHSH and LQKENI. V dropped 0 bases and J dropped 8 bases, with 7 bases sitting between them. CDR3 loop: CASSPPEGEKLFF. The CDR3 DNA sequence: TGTGCCAGCTCACCACCGGAGGGCGAAAAACTGTTTTTT.

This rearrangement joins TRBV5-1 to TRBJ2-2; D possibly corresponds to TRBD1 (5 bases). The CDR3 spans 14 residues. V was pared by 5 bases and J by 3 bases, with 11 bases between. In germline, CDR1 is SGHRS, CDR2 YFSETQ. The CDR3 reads CASRPDSHTGELFF. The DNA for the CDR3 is TGCGCCAGCAGACCCGACAGCCACACCGGGGAGCTGTTTTTT. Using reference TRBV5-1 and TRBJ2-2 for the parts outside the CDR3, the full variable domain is KAGVTQTPRYLIKTRGQQVTLSCSPISGHRSVSWYQQTPGQGLQFLFEYFSETQRNKGNFPGRFSGRQFSNSRSEMNVSTLELGDSALYLCASRPDSHTGELFFGEGSRLTVL.

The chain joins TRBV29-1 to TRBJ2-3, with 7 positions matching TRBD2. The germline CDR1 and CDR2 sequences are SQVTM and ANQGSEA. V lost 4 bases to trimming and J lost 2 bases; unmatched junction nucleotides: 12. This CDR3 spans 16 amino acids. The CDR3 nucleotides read TGCAGCGTTGCAAGTGGGGTAAGCGGGAACACAGATACGCAGTATTTT. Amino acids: CSVASGVSGNTDTQYF.